This passage covers 18 T cell receptor beta chains from one sample sequenced in a study of T cells in Graves' hyperthyroidism and ophthalmopathy. Template material for amplifying TCR beta CDR3 regions consisted of RNA transcripts. First-round RT-PCR targeting the TCR CDR3 was performed with the HTBI primer set. From the multiplex PCR reads, TCRdb called clonotypes with MiXCR, one entry per CDR3 protein. The data hold about 640,000 distinct CDR3 sequences, with about 45% observed a single time. Sequencing input: peripheral blood or thyroid tissue (not recorded which). The origin of the receptors is an adult man with Graves' disease, either hyperthyroidism or ophthalmopathy (not recorded which).

Concerning this clonotype: This clone may be a read error of a much larger clone one base away. The chain uses TRBV7-3 and TRBJ1-1; 8 nucleotides align to TRBD1. Germline V gene sequence: CDR1 SGHTA, CDR2 FQGTGA. The CDR3 runs to 14 residues. The trim removed 5 bases at V and 7 bases at J, leaving 9 bases unmatched. The CDR3: CASSPQGDGNEAFF. The CDR3 coding sequence is TGTGCCAGCAGCCCACAGGGGGATGGCAATGAAGCTTTCTTT.

This clonotype was detected many times. J is TRBJ2-7 and V is TRBV29-1; 7 nucleotides line up with TRBD1. CDR1 is SQVTM and CDR2 is ANQGSEA in the germline V gene. Trimming took 7 bases from V and 2 from J; bases not matched to a gene: 5. The CDR3 extends over 12 amino acids. This chain's CDR3 is CSARTGPYEQYF. CDR3 bases: TGCAGCGCAAGGACAGGTCCCTACGAGCAGTACTTC.

The chain carries TRBV7-2 and TRBJ2-2; D gene unclear. V lost 2 bases to trimming and J lost 7 bases, with 8 bases between them. This CDR3 has 13 amino acids. Germline CDR1 and CDR2: SGHTA and FQGNSA. The CDR3 bases are TGTGCCAGCAGCTTAATGGGGAACGGGGAGCTGTTTTTT. Translating gives CASSLMGNGELFF.

The chain uses TRBV2 and TRBJ1-5; D is unresolved. Germline CDR1 is SNHLY and CDR2 is FYNNEI. The CDR3 is 14 amino acids. V was pared by 7 bases and J by 1 base, with 11 bases between. CDR3 bases: TGTGCCAGCACCCCGGAATTAAGCAATCAGCCCCAGCATTTT. The encoded protein is CASTPELSNQPQHF.

This clonotype was found a few times. V gene TRBV7-3 combines with J gene TRBJ2-2; D call uncertain. V lost 4 bases to trimming and J lost 8 bases, with 5 bases between them. The germline V gene has CDR1 SGHTA and CDR2 FQGTGA. The CDR3 has 11 residues. The CDR3, as DNA: TGTGCCAGCAGCTCACAGGGGGAGCTGTTTTTT. Amino acid sequence: CASSSQGELFF.

The V gene is TRBV7-9, the J gene TRBJ1-1, with 8 bases that match TRBD1. This CDR3 comprises 15 residues. Germline V gene data show CDR1 as SEHNR and CDR2 as FQNEAQ (reference sequence). The V segment lost 2 bases and the J segment 3 bases; nucleotides outside the gene matches: 5. The CDR3 here is CASSLPDRVDTEAFF. The CDR3 region has the DNA TGTGCCAGCAGCTTACCGGACAGGGTTGACACTGAAGCTTTCTTT.

The chain combines TRBV7-6 with TRBJ1-5; D is possibly TRBD1 (5 bases). Germline CDR1 SGHVS, CDR2 FNYEAQ. Trimming removed 5 bases at V and 0 bases at J, with 17 bases between. CDR3 length equals 17 residues. CDR3 in amino acids: CASSRLGGTDSNQPQHF. The CDR3 nucleotides read TGTGCCAGCAGCCGCCTGGGCGGGACGGATAGCAATCAGCCCCAGCATTTT.

The V gene is TRBV7-9, the J gene TRBJ1-1; D ambiguous. Germline values: CDR1 SEHNR, CDR2 FQNEAQ (reference sequence). V was shortened by 3 bases and J by 4 bases, with 12 bases between the two germline ends. CDR3 length equals 14 residues. CDR3 in amino acids: CASSFERVSTEAFF. The CDR3 region has the DNA TGTGCCAGCAGCTTTGAGAGGGTCTCCACTGAAGCTTTCTTT.

The chain combines TRBV20-1 with TRBJ1-2; TRBD1 is a possible D gene (5 bases). Germline loops: CDR1 DFQATT, CDR2 SNEGSKA (reference sequence). The CDR3 runs to 12 residues. V lost 0 bases to trimming and J lost 3 bases, with 5 bases between them. Here the CDR3 reads CSAREGDYGYTF. The CDR3 nucleotides are TGCAGTGCTAGAGAGGGGGACTATGGCTACACCTTC.

This clonotype has just a few counts. The chain combines TRBV10-3 with TRBJ1-2; D ambiguous. The CDR3 is 15 amino acids. The germline V and J ends were trimmed by 10 bases and 3 bases, with 21 bases remaining between them. CDR1 is ENHRY and CDR2 is SYGVKD in the germline V gene. The CDR3 region is CASSPFDRSDYGYTF. In DNA, the CDR3 is TGTGCCAGCTCACCGTTCGACCGTTCGGACTATGGCTACACCTTC.

This clonotype was observed at least ten times. This sequence joins TRBV24-1 and TRBJ1-5; D unresolved. CDR1 is KGHDR, CDR2 SFDVKD, per germline. The CDR3 length is 14 residues. V lost 4 bases, J lost 5 bases, and 11 bases lay in between. CDR3 residues: CATSDTGRDQPQHF. In nucleotides, the CDR3 is TGTGCCACCAGTGACACCGGGAGGGATCAGCCCCAGCATTTT.

The rearrangement links TRBV6-5 to TRBJ2-7, with D unresolved. CDR1 and CDR2 (germline): MNHEY, SVGAGI. Trimming removed 5 bases from V and 2 bases from J, with 7 bases in between. The CDR3 sequence is 12 residues long. The CDR3, as DNA: TGTGCCAGCAGTGCCGACACCTACGAGCAGTACTTC. Encoded protein: CASSADTYEQYF.

The chain has TRBV5-1 and TRBJ2-5; D is possibly TRBD1 (5 bases). V dropped 4 bases and J dropped 2 bases, with 12 bases sitting between them. The germline V gene has CDR1 SGHRS and CDR2 YFSETQ. The CDR3 has 14 residues. This CDR3 is CASSMRTPQETQYF. The CDR3 nucleotides read TGCGCCAGCAGCATGAGGACACCACAAGAGACCCAGTACTTC.

Regarding this clonotype: This CDR3 is missing its conserved last phenylalanine or tryptophan, likely due to a read error. It is unclear where the CDR3 begins or ends on the DNA, so no DNA is shown, and the CDR3 is as TCRdb lists it. This chain joins TRBV2 and TRBJ2-1; the table assigns TRBD1, which was not confirmed against the DNA. 8 amino acids form the CDR3, both terminal residues included. Per germline, CDR1 SNHLY and CDR2 FYNNEI. CDR3 amino acids: CASSHTGE.

At least ten counts were recorded for this clonotype. The chain joins TRBV10-3 to TRBJ2-5; 7 positions match TRBD2. The ends lost 11 bases at V and 5 bases at J; junction bases unmatched: 14. Germline V gene sequence: CDR1 ENHRY, CDR2 SYGVKD. The CDR3 contains 14 residues. In DNA form, the CDR3 reads TGTGCCTCCAAGGGAGAAGCGGGAACGGAGACCCAGTACTTC. Translating it yields CASKGEAGTETQYF.

This clonotype was seen more than once but under ten times. The chain joins TRBV11-2 to TRBJ1-2; D possibly corresponds to TRBD1 (5 bases). The CDR3 spans 16 residues. Trimming removed 4 bases at V and 4 bases at J, with 19 bases between. In germline, CDR1 is SGHAT, CDR2 FQNNGV. CDR3: CASSYSATGVSYGYTF. CDR3 nucleotides: TGTGCCAGCAGCTACTCGGCAACGGGGGTTAGCTATGGCTACACCTTC.

This chain uses TRBV7-8 with TRBJ1-6; D unresolved. The CDR3 consists of 13 residues. Trimming cost V 1 base and J 11 bases, with 9 bases left between them. In germline, CDR1 is SGHVS, CDR2 FQNEAQ. The CDR3 coding sequence is TGTGCCAGCAGCTTAGGGGTTCTGACACCCCTCCACTTT. Amino acid sequence: CASSLGVLTPLHF.

This clonotype has just a few counts. The chain joins TRBV7-9 to TRBJ1-5; TRBD1 aligns across 7 bases. The V segment lost 5 bases and the J segment 9 bases; nucleotides outside the gene matches: 7. Germline V gives CDR1 SEHNR, CDR2 FQNEAQ (reference sequence). This CDR3 spans 13 amino acids. The CDR3, as DNA: TGTGCCAGCAGCCAGACAGGGTTTGGGCCCCAGCATTTT. It specifies CASSQTGFGPQHF.